The 25 T cell receptor beta chains presented below share a single source sample, sequenced in a study of cytomegalovirus exposure and HLA in healthy donors. Use of 60 Vbeta and 13 Jbeta primers characterized the PCR. Sequencing used immunoSEQ multiplex PCR; TCRdb keeps in-frame clones, though not all of them. The table shows about 160,000 clones, with around 80% occurring only once. Sequenced: PBMCs. The receptors shown here come from a woman in her forties in good health and CMV-seronegative.

The V gene is TRBV5-1, the J gene TRBJ1-2, with D possibly TRBD1 on 6 matching bases. Trimming removed 0 bases at V and 0 bases at J, with 9 bases between. This CDR3 spans 15 amino acids. Germline V gives CDR1 SGHRS, CDR2 YFSETQ. In nucleotides, the CDR3 is TGCGCCAGCAGCTTGGAGGCAGGGGCTAACTATGGCTACACCTTC. This translates into CASSLEAGANYGYTF.

This clone has just one count. Other DNA sequences of this sample code for an identical CDR3. The rearrangement uses TRBV30 and TRBJ2-2, with D perhaps matching TRBD2 (6 bases). The V and J ends lost 0 bases and 5 bases respectively, with 7 bases between them. The CDR3 has 13 amino acids. CDR1 GTSNPN and CDR2 SVGIG come from the germline V gene (reference sequence). CDR3 bases: TGTGCCTGGAGTGTACGGGGGACCGGGGAGCTGTTTTTT. As protein: CAWSVRGTGELFF.

DNA of the CDR3: TGTGCCAGCAGTGAAGAGAGGACTAGCGGAGCCTACAATGAGCAGTTCTTC. Its translation: CASSEERTSGAYNEQFF. The chain is built from TRBV6-1 and TRBJ2-1; 10 positions match TRBD2. Unmatched junction bases numbered 5, after V lost 1 base and J lost 2 bases. Germline V gene lookup returns CDR1 MNHNS and CDR2 SASEGT. This CDR3 contains 17 residues.

The chain carries TRBV6-6 and TRBJ2-7; 7 bases are shared with TRBD1. The germline CDR1 and CDR2 sequences are MNHNY and SVGAGI (reference sequence). CDR3 length equals 15 residues. With V trimmed by 0 bases and J by 3 bases, 5 bases remained unmatched. CDR3 coding DNA: TGTGCCAGCAGTTACTCGGGACAGCCGAGCTACGAGCAGTACTTC. It translates to CASSYSGQPSYEQYF.

In the case of this clone: Its ends do not fully match the called genes, so a read error is possible. V usage is TRBV7-7 and J usage is TRBJ2-1, with 9 nucleotides matching TRBD2. Germline loops: CDR1 SSHAT, CDR2 FNYEAQ (reference sequence). The CDR3 loop spans 16 amino acids. The DNA for the CDR3 is TGTGCTAGCAGCTTAGGTAGCGGGAGCTCCTACAATGAGCAGTTCTTC. It translates to CASSLGSGSSYNEQFF.

This clone was observed a few times. The chain joins TRBV28 to TRBJ1-2; TRBD1 is a possible D gene (5 bases). This CDR3 is 14 amino acids long. Germline CDR1 MDHEN, CDR2 SYDVKM. Trimming left V 6 bases short and J 3 bases short, with 14 bases between. CDR3 DNA: TGTGCCAGCAGCCCCGACCCAGGGCACTATGGCTACACCTTC. This sequence encodes CASSPDPGHYGYTF.

The chain employs TRBV28 and TRBJ2-6, with 7 bases fitting TRBD1. This CDR3 spans 15 amino acids. CDR1 and CDR2 from the germline V gene are MDHEN and SYDVKM. Germline trimming cut 5 bases from V and 2 bases from J; bases unmatched to any gene: 3. In DNA, the CDR3 is TGTGCCAGCAGTCTCCAGGGGGCTGGGGCCAACGTCCTGACTTTC. Amino acids: CASSLQGAGANVLTF.

The V gene is TRBV18, the J gene TRBJ2-1, with TRBD1 matching 7 bases. The CDR3 is 13 amino acids. The V segment lost 3 bases and the J segment 4 bases; nucleotides outside the gene matches: 0. Germline assignment: CDR1 KGHSH and CDR2 LQKENI. In nucleotides, the CDR3 is TGTGCCAGCTCACCGACAGGGTACAATGAGCAGTTCTTC. Protein: CASSPTGYNEQFF. Full variable domain (missing parts from reference TRBV18 and TRBJ2-1): NAGVMQNPRHLVRRRGQEARLRCSPMKGHSHVYWYRQLPEEGLKFMVYLQKENIIDESGMPKERFSAEFPKEGPSILRIQQVVRGDSAAYFCASSPTGYNEQFFGPGTRLTVL.

This chain links TRBV6-6 with TRBJ2-1, with a possible D match to TRBD2 (6 bases). The germline gives CDR1 MNHNY, CDR2 SVGAGI (reference sequence). Trimming cost V 6 bases and J 4 bases, with 10 bases left between them. This CDR3 contains 13 residues. The DNA for the CDR3 is TGTGCCAGCAGCCGTGGAGGGTACAATGAGCAGTTCTTC. It codes for CASSRGGYNEQFF.

The chain employs TRBV5-1 and TRBJ2-5; D is unresolved. The germline V gene has CDR1 SGHRS and CDR2 YFSETQ. The CDR3 is 14 residues long. With 2 bases removed from V and 5 bases from J, the gap between germline ends came to 13 bases. CDR3 protein: CASSLNSGAETQYF. CDR3 coding DNA: TGCGCCAGCAGCTTAAACTCAGGTGCCGAGACCCAGTACTTC.

This clone appeared a single time. The rearrangement joins TRBV9 to TRBJ1-2, with unresolved D. The CDR3 extends over 15 amino acids. Germline V CDR1 and CDR2: SGDLS, YYNGEE. The V and J ends lost 0 bases and 4 bases respectively, with 13 bases between them. The CDR3 loop is CASSVVAGFRYGYTF. The CDR3 DNA sequence: TGTGCCAGCAGCGTAGTGGCAGGATTTCGCTATGGCTACACCTTC.

V gene TRBV2 combines with J gene TRBJ2-5, with TRBD2 as a possible D gene (6 bases). Germline V gives CDR1 SNHLY, CDR2 FYNNEI. The CDR3 runs to 14 residues. V was cut by 8 bases and J by 4 bases, with 17 bases left in between. CDR3 in amino acids: CASGTGVSLETQYF. The CDR3 DNA reads TGTGCCAGCGGGACGGGAGTGAGCTTAGAGACCCAGTACTTC.

The rearrangement uses TRBV7-3 and TRBJ2-7, with 9 bases that match TRBD1. The germline CDR1 and CDR2 sequences are SGHTA and FQGTGA. This CDR3 comprises 15 residues. Trimming cost V 5 bases and J 3 bases; bases outside gene matches: 8. The CDR3 DNA is TGTGCCAGCAGCCCGGGGACAGGGTTGAGCTACGAGCAGTACTTC. Translating it yields CASSPGTGLSYEQYF.

The gene calls are TRBV28 and TRBJ2-5, with D perhaps TRBD2 (6 bases). This CDR3 has 13 residues. From germline, CDR1 is MDHEN and CDR2 SYDVKM. As DNA, the CDR3 is TGTGCTGCGCGGAGGGCCCCCCGAGAGACCCAGTACTTC. Translated, it gives CAARRAPRETQYF.

This chain links TRBV5-6 with TRBJ1-5; no clear D. The CDR3 totals 14 residues. Deletions cut 1 base from V and 7 bases from J, with 12 bases between. CDR1 is SGHDT and CDR2 is YYEEEE in the germline V gene. As DNA, the CDR3 is TGTGCCAGCAGCTTGAGAGGGAGCGGCCAGCCCCAGCATTTT. Protein sequence: CASSLRGSGQPQHF.

The chain links TRBV29-1 to TRBJ2-7; 8 bases fit TRBD1. Germline values: CDR1 SQVTM, CDR2 ANQGSEA. The CDR3 loop spans 13 amino acids. The V gene end was trimmed by 3 bases and the J gene end by 6 bases; junction bases not matched to a gene: 7. For the CDR3, the DNA is TGCAGCGTTGAGGGACAGGAGGGAGGCGAGCAGTACTTC. Its protein product is CSVEGQEGGEQYF.

Note on this clone: Here the CDR3 omits its conserved ending phenylalanine or tryptophan, so a read error is the likely source. The limits of the CDR3 on the DNA are not certain, so only TCRdb's listed CDR3 is given. V is TRBV10-1 and J is TRBJ1-4. The germline CDR1 and CDR2 sequences are WNHNN and SYGVQD (reference sequence). The CDR3 spans 11 residues, counting both ends. CDR3 in amino acids: CASSEVKEDLN.

The chain employs TRBV5-1 and TRBJ2-2; D might be TRBD2 (6 bases). Per the germline V gene, CDR1 is SGHRS and CDR2 is YFSETQ. V dropped 3 bases and J dropped 6 bases, with 12 bases sitting between them. This CDR3 has 14 residues. The CDR3 loop is CASSWGERAGELFF. For the CDR3, the DNA is TGCGCCAGCAGCTGGGGGGAGAGGGCCGGGGAGCTGTTTTTT.

The gene calls are TRBV2 and TRBJ2-4, with TRBD1 as a possible D gene (5 bases). CDR3 length: 14 amino acids. CDR1 SNHLY and CDR2 FYNNEI come from the germline V gene. V was trimmed by 7 bases and J by 4 bases, leaving 14 bases between them. The chain's CDR3 is CASNPATAKNIQYF. DNA of the CDR3: TGTGCCAGCAACCCTGCGACAGCGAAAAACATTCAGTACTTC. The full variable domain, in which reference TRBV2 and TRBJ2-4 provide the parts outside the CDR3, is EPEVTQTPSHQVTQMGQEVILRCVPISNHLYFYWYRQILGQKVEFLVSFYNNEISEKSEIFDDQFSVERPDGSNFTLKIRSTKLEDSAMYFCASNPATAKNIQYFGAGTRLSVL.

The genes are TRBV19 and TRBJ1-4, with TRBD1 matching 8 bases. This CDR3 comprises 13 residues. Germline CDR1 and CDR2: LNHDA and SQIVND (reference sequence). J gave up 7 bases and V 6 bases, and 4 bases lay outside the gene matches. CDR3 nucleotides: TGTGCCAGTAGCCCCGACAGGGGTGAAAAACTGTTTTTT. It codes for CASSPDRGEKLFF.

The chain links TRBV28 to TRBJ2-3; D possibly corresponds to TRBD2 (5 bases). Germline V gene sequence: CDR1 MDHEN, CDR2 SYDVKM. V dropped 6 bases and J dropped 4 bases, with 20 bases sitting between them. The CDR3 runs to 16 residues. The CDR3 coding sequence is TGTGCCAGCAGGAAATGGGAGCCCCCGTCCGCAGATACGCAGTATTTT. Residues: CASRKWEPPSADTQYF.

V usage is TRBV19 and J usage is TRBJ2-2; 11 positions match TRBD2. This CDR3 has 17 residues. Germline loops: CDR1 LNHDA, CDR2 SQIVND (reference sequence). Trimming took 5 bases from V and 6 from J; bases not matched to a gene: 11. The CDR3 region is CASSVLAGGSVAGELFF. CDR3 DNA sequence: TGTGCCAGTAGTGTGTTAGCGGGAGGGAGTGTGGCCGGGGAGCTGTTTTTT.

The J gene is TRBJ2-5, the V gene TRBV20-1, with a possible D match to TRBD2 (5 bases). Germline V lookup: CDR1 DFQATT, CDR2 SNEGSKA (reference sequence). There are 11 residues in the CDR3. With 5 bases removed from V and 5 bases from J, the gap between germline ends came to 9 bases. The chain's CDR3 is CSARWEETQYF. CDR3 in DNA: TGCAGTGCTCGATGGGAGGAGACCCAGTACTTC.

This sequence joins TRBV19 and TRBJ2-3; 15 bases fit TRBD2. CDR3 length: 16 residues. V dropped 3 bases and J dropped 6; count of bases not matched to a gene: 4. Germline V lookup: CDR1 LNHDA, CDR2 SQIVND (reference sequence). CDR3 in DNA: TGTGCCAGTAGTATTGGACTAGCGGGAGGGCCCGATACGCAGTATTTT. Protein: CASSIGLAGGPDTQYF.

V is TRBV5-5 and J is TRBJ1-4, with TRBD1 matching over 10 bases. Germline assignment: CDR1 SGHKS and CDR2 YYEKEE (reference sequence). This CDR3 is 19 amino acids long. Trimming took 0 bases from V and 5 from J; bases not matched to a gene: 13. The CDR3 here is CASSLAGFLGQGENEKLFF. DNA of the CDR3: TGTGCCAGCAGCTTGGCCGGATTCCTAGGACAGGGGGAGAATGAAAAACTGTTTTTT.